This record looks at one T cell receptor beta chain sequence and its context. These data originate in a study of blood T cell repertoires in COVID-19. Background on the study: Italy, Spain and the United States were the sources of the convalescent and acute COVID-19 samples.

Trimming left V 1 base short and J 3 bases short, with 12 bases between. The CDR3 covers 15 residues. Germline CDR1 LGHDT, CDR2 YNNKEL (reference sequence). Here immunoSEQ multiplex PCR was the method, and the copy in TCRdb shows in-frame clones only, minus some. Counted here are about 80,000 clones, about 73% occurring once; the ten biggest clones make up approximately 5.7%. This receptor was obtained from a man aged 50-59 years with active or convalescent COVID-19. The chain carries TRBV3-1 (or the pseudogene TRBV3-2) and TRBJ2-5, with D perhaps TRBD1 (5 bases). What was sequenced was peripheral blood. The CDR3 bases are TGTGCCAGCAGCCAAGTAGTTTTGGACAAAGAGACCCAGTACTTC. Protein: CASSQVVLDKETQYF.